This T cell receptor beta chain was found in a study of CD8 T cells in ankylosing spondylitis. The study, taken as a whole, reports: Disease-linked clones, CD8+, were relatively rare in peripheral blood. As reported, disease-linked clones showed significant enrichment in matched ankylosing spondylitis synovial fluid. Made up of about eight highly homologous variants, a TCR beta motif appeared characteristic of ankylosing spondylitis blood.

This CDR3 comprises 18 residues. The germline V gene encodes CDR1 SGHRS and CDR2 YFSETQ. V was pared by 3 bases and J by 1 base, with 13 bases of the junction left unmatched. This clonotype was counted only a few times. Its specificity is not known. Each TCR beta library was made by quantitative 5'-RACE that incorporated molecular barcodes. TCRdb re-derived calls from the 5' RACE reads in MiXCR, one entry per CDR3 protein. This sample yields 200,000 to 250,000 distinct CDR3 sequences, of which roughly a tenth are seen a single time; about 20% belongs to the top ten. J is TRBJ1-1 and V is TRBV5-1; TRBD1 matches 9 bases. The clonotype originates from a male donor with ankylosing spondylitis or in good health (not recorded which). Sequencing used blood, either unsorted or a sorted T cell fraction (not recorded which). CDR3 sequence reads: CASSSYGTGRRTNTEAFF. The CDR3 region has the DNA TGCGCCAGCAGCTCGTACGGGACAGGGCGACGTACGAACACTGAAGCTTTCTTT.